Described below is a single T cell receptor (beta chain) sequence and its context. Its antigen has not been determined. No much larger clone exists at a distance of one base, and base qualities are not known. Relative to germline, V is missing 6 bases and J is missing 2 bases, with 8 bases of the junction outside any gene match. There are 15 amino acids in the CDR3, from cysteine to phenylalanine inclusive. The retained sequence is limited to the CDR3, 45 bases, with the frame set at the first base. Reading the germline V gene gives CDR1 MNHEY and CDR2 SVGAGI. Libraries of naive CD8 T cells were generated from roughly 20,000 to 1,000,000 sorted cells, with 10%, 30% or 50% of the purified RNA used. On a BD FACSAria II, naive CD8 T cells were FACS-sorted as CD8+CD4-CCR7+CD45RA+ and collected into RLT Plus buffer. To test detection sensitivity, Jurkat RNA equivalent to over 8 TCR copies was spiked into samples of roughly 19,000-1,000,000 naive CD8 T cells. CD8 T cells were enriched using RosetteSep CD8+ T Cell Enrichment Cocktail and Ficoll-Paque, and the enriched cells then underwent ACK red cell lysis.

The method behind the library was PCR. TCRdb shows the sequencer as NextSeq 500. Bulk TCR libraries were generated as previously described, with the TCR primers listed in Table S5 used. The Qiagen AllPrep DNA/RNA kit was used to purify total RNA. Reads from multiple sequencing runs of the same library were pooled before analysis. As for how the authors treated the data: Reads were retained only if their TCR constant sequence matched exactly, and those retained reads were trimmed to 150 nt and grouped according to their 12-nt molecular barcodes. Reads in each barcode group were sub-clustered using a 15% Levenshtein threshold, and a quality-weighted consensus sequence was built for each RNA molecule. Non-functional sequences were discarded, and so were lower-count sequences lying one edit away from another sequence. Based on a fit of two negative binomial distributions, barcode sub-clusters having less than 20% of the maximum read count were discarded. TCRdb ran its own pipeline on the public reads, namely fastp trimming at Q25 and MiXCR clone calling, and kept in-frame beta chains. Entries are consolidated by CDR3 protein sequence, retaining the most common genes and DNA. The V and J calls were determined by TCRdb, not by the authors. The sample contains 80,000 to 130,000 distinct CDR3 sequences, 36% of them found a single time. The ten largest clones represent roughly 4.2% of the sample.

The entry originates in a study of molecular identifiers for immune sequencing clone quantification (dated by TCRdb to 2017 to 2018). Looking at the study overall: For a replicate experiment, RNA from roughly 18,000 or 92,000 naive CD8 T cells was divided into five aliquots, of which four were sequenced. The study was a methods study using CD8 T cells to benchmark molecular-identifier clustering-based TCR repertoire sequencing (MIDCIRS) and TCR RNA copy counting.

The study at large found these results: Highly expanded clone sizes could be underestimated if identical TCR molecules share a barcode. Even against a background of one million naive CD8 T cells, spiked-in Jurkat TCR RNA amounting to a single cell's worth was reported to be detectable. Modeling indicated 2.5 to 3.5 TCR RNA copies recovered per cell, compared with about 9.7 by digital PCR, which implies a capture efficiency of approximately 31%. Naive libraries contained spiked-in Jurkat TCR RNA (approximately 10 copies' worth), which is not part of the donor repertoire. In CMV-specific effector cells, clones with more than 20 RNA copies accounted for over 97% of molecules, whereas in naive cells such clones accounted for under 1%. Without barcode sub-clustering, chimeric consensus sequences inflated TCR diversity; chimeras reached as high as 47%.

Sequenced input: naive CD8+ T cells from blood, with Jurkat cell RNA spiked in. The cell subset or site label here, explained by the study, means: FACS-sorted CD8+CD4-CCR7+CD45RA+ naive T cells. The clonotype comes from a human donor in good health. Some libraries in this study had Jurkat cell RNA spiked in. The V gene is TRBV6-5 and the J gene is TRBJ2-7; 9 bases in between match TRBD2. The nucleotides are TGTGCCAGCAGACCCTTAGCGGGAGAGACCTACGAGCAGTACTTC. It specifies CASRPLAGETYEQYF.